The clone carrying this T cell receptor (beta chain) appeared many times. What it binds is not known. This sample was included in a study of T cells after yellow fever vaccination. Each CDR3 protein is one row after TCRdb ran MiXCR on the 5' RACE reads. The sample records over 110,000 distinct CDR3 sequences, over 7% being singletons. Germline V gene data show CDR1 as SEHNR and CDR2 as FQNEAQ (reference sequence). V was shortened by 5 bases and J by 0 bases, with 11 bases between the two germline ends. The CDR3 length is 15 residues. Study-wide findings and caveats: The booster saw the reappearance of most primary-vaccination clones (roughly 96% CD4, 80% to 90% CD8). It was a weaker secondary response, yet one that peaked faster, at day 5 versus 15. Highly abundant clonotypes carried over from the bulk population could end up in FACS-sorted repertoires as contaminants.

Sample: CD4+ T cells sorted from PBMCs, taken 5 days after the yellow fever booster vaccination. The sequence was collected from a man aged 25 to 40 who received the YFV17D yellow fever vaccine. The chain joins TRBV7-9 to TRBJ2-4; D unclear. The CDR3 here is CASSAGGIAKNIQYF. The CDR3 bases are TGTGCCAGCAGCGCCGGTGGTATAGCCAAAAACATTCAGTACTTC.